This T cell receptor (beta chain) was profiled in a study of blood T cell repertoires in COVID-19. The sample holds one count of this clone. CDR3 size: 15 residues. In germline, CDR1 is MDHEN, CDR2 SYDVKM. The ends were cut back, 4 bases at V and 5 bases at J, with 17 bases in the middle. Repertoires were generated with immunoSEQ multiplex PCR, while TCRdb's copy carries only in-frame clones and drops some. The sample lists roughly 180,000 clones; around four fifths were seen once. The chain links TRBV28 to TRBJ1-2, with a weak D call TRBD1 (5 bases). The sequencing sample was made of PBMCs or T cells enriched from blood (not recorded which). This receptor was taken from a woman between 55 and 75 years old who had recovered from COVID-19. CDR3 sequence reads: CASSSGGGWGYGYTF. DNA for the CDR3: TGTGCCAGCAGTTCCGGTGGGGGGTGGGGTTATGGCTACACCTTC.